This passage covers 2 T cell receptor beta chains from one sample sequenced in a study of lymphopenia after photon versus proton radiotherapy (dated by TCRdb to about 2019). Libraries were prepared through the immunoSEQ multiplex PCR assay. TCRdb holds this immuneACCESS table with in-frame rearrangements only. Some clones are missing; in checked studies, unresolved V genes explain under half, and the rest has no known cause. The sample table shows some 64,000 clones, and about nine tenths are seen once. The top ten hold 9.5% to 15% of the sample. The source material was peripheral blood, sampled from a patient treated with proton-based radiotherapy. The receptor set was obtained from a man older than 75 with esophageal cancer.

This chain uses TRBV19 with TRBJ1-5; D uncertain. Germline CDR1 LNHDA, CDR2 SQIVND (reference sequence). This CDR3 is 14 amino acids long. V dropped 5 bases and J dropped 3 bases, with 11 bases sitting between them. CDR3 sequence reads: CASSESQINQPQHF. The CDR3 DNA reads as TGTGCCAGTAGTGAGTCGCAAATCAATCAGCCCCAGCATTTT.

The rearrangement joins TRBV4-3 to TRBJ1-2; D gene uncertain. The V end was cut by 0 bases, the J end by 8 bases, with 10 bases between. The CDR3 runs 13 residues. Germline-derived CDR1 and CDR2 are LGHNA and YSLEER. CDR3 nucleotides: TGCGCCAGCAGCCAAGATTGGAGTCGGGGCTACACCTTC. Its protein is CASSQDWSRGYTF.